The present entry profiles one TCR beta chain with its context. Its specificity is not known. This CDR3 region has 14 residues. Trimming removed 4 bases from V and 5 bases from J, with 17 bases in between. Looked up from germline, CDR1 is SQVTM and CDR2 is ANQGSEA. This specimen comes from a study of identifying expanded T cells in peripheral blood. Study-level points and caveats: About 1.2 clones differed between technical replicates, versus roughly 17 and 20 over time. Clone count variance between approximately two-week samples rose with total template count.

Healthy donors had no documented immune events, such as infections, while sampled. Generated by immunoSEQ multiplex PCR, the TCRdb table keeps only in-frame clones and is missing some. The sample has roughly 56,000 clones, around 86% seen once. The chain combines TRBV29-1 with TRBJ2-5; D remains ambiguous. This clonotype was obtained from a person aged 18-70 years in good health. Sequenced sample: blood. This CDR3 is CSVGAAPQWETQYF. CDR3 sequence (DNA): TGCAGCGTTGGAGCAGCCCCTCAGTGGGAGACCCAGTACTTC.